Below, one TCR beta chain is given with its context. What it recognizes is unknown. Trimming pared 4 bases from V and 1 base from J, leaving 11 bases between. Per the germline V gene, CDR1 is SGHNT and CDR2 is YYREEE (reference sequence). CDR3 length equals 15 residues. This sample stems from a study of T cells after yellow fever vaccination. Overall study context: SMART-Seq v4 Ultra Low Input served to prepare low-cell-number fractions.

TCRdb re-analysed the 5' RACE reads in MiXCR, keeping a single row per CDR3 protein. Of about 210,000 distinct CDR3 sequences in the sample, 6.5% to 7.5% were seen once. Study-level points and caveats: Contaminating bulk clonotypes could be abundant in FACS-sorted repertoires. In post-booster samples, most primary-vaccination clones reappeared (roughly 96% CD4, over 70% CD8). Only a small proportion of the clonotypes turned up in both the CD4 and the CD8 compartments, likely arising from convergent recombination.

The gene calls are TRBV5-4 and TRBJ2-2; D possibly corresponds to TRBD1 (5 bases). The source is a man aged 25 to 40 who received the YFV17D yellow fever vaccine. Specimen: CD4+ T cells sorted from PBMCs, collected on the day of the yellow fever booster vaccination. DNA for the CDR3: TGTGCCAGCAGCGATGGACAACTGAACACCGGGGAGCTGTTTTTT. Translated, it gives CASSDGQLNTGELFF.